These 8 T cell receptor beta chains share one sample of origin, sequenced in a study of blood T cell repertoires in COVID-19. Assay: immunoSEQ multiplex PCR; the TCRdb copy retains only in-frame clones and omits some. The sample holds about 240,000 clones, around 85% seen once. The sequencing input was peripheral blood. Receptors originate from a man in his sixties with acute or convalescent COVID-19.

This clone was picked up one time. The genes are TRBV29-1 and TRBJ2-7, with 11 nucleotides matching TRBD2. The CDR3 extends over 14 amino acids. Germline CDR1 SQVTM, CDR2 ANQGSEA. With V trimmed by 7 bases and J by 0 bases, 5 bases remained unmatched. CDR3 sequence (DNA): TGCAGCGCTGGGACTAGCGGATCCTCCTACGAGCAGTACTTC. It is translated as CSAGTSGSSYEQYF.

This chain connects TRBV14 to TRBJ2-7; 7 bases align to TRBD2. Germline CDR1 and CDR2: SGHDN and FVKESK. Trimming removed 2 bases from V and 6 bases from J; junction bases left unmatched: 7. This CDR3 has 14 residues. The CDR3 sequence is CASSQLAGEGEQYF. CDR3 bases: TGTGCCAGCAGCCAACTCGCGGGAGAAGGCGAGCAGTACTTC.

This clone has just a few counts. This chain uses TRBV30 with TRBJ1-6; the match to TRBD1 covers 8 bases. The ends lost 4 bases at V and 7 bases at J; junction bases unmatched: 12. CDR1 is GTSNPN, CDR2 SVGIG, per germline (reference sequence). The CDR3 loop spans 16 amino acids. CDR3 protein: CAWTLDRARRNSPLHF. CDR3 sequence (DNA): TGTGCCTGGACCTTGGACAGGGCGAGGAGAAATTCACCCCTCCACTTT.

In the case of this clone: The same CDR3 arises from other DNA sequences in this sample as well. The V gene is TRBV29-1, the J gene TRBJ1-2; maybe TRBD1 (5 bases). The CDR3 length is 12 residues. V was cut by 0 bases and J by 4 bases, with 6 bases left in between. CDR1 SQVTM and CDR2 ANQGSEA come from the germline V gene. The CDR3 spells CSVEEGGYGYTF. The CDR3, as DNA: TGCAGCGTTGAAGAGGGGGGCTATGGCTACACCTTC.

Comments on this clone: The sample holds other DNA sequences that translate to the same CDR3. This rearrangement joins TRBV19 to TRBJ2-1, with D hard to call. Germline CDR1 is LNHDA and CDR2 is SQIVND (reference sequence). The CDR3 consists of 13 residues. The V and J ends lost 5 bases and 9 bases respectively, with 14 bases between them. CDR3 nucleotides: TGTGCCAGTAGTCCCCAGGTGATCGGTGAGCAGTTCTTC. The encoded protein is CASSPQVIGEQFF.

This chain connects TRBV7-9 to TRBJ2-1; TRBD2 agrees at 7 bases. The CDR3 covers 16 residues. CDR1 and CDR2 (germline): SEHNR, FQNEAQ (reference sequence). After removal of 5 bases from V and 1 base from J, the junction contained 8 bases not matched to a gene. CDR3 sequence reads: CASSPFPRESYNEQFF. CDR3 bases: TGTGCCAGCAGCCCCTTTCCGCGGGAGTCCTACAATGAGCAGTTCTTC. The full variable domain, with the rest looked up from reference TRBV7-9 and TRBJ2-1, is DTGVSQNPRHKITKRGQNVTFRCDPISEHNRLYWYRQTLGQGPEFLTYFQNEAQLEKSRLLSDRFSAERPKGSFSTLEIQRTEQGDSAMYLCASSPFPRESYNEQFFGPGTRLTVL.

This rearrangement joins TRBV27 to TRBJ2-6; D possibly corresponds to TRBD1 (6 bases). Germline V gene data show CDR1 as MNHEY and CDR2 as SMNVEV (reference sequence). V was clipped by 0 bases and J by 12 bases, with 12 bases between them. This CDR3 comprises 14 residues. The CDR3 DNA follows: TGTGCCAGCAGTTTATCGTACCCAGGGGCCGTCCTGACTTTC. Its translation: CASSLSYPGAVLTF. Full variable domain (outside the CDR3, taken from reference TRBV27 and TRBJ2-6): EAQVTQNPRYLITVTGKKLTVTCSQNMNHEYMSWYRQDPGLGLRQIYYSMNVEVTDKGDVPEGYKVSRKEKRNFPLILESPSPNQTSLYFCASSLSYPGAVLTFGAGSRLTVL.

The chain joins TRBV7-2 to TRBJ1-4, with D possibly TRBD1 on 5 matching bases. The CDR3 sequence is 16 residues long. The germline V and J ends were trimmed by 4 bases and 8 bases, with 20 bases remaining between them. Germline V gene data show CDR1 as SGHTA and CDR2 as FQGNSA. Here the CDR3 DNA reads TGTGCCAGCAGCTCCACCCCCGGGACTCGAAGGGAAAAACTGTTTTTT. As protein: CASSSTPGTRREKLFF.